This TCR beta chain was sequenced in a study of identical twins. The CDR3 covers 17 residues. With 3 bases removed from V and 4 bases from J, the gap between germline ends came to 19 bases. Germline V gives CDR1 LGHNA, CDR2 YNFKEQ. A universal primer site was added by template switching, and unique molecular identifiers were carried by the cDNA. TCRdb re-called the 5' RACE reads through MiXCR, storing one row per CDR3 protein. The sample records around 1.7 million distinct CDR3 sequences, around 29% being singletons. Notes on this clonotype: Its antigen is still unknown.

Overall study findings and caveats: Invariant cells of the MAIT and iNKT types might have partly distorted the zero-insertion analyses.

The sequenced sample was cord blood. This TCR was recovered from a newborn girl in good health. The chain is built from TRBV4-2 and TRBJ1-5, with D possibly being TRBD1 (6 bases). The CDR3 protein is CASSQDTGCYWNQPQHF. The CDR3 DNA follows: TGTGCCAGCAGCCAGGATACAGGGTGCTATTGGAATCAGCCCCAGCATTTT.